Detailed here is one TCR beta chain. This clone's antigen is unknown. No base-level quality is on record; no much larger clone is a single base apart. The data were taken from a study of T cell responses to AZD1222 COVID-19 vaccine (TCRdb year 2021). About the study as a whole: A total of 230 to 250 trial participants underwent TCR sequencing, of whom 207 had received two doses of AZD1222 and 26 had received two doses of the MenACWY control vaccine. Trial participants were enrolled into age subgroups of 18-55, 56-69 and 70-plus years, which contained about 150, 28 and 57 TCR-sequenced participants, respectively.

The label giving this sample's time point can be read as: about 28 days (+/-7) after the second vaccine dose. AZD1222 recipients with second doses at about 4 weeks or about 12 weeks were pooled, because spike-specific TCR depth and breadth did not differ between schedules. Samples from vaccinated people were obtained from the UK trials COV001 and COV002, which included a single-blind randomized controlled phase 2/3 trial of AZD1222 (ChAdOx1 nCoV-19) in healthy adults. Trial participant PBMC samples were collected at day 0 and day 28 after the second dose for TCRbeta chain sequencing. Overall results and qualifications from the work: A significant rise in spike-specific TCR breadth and depth was observed after two AZD1222 doses relative to day 0 and relative to MenACWY recipients. Participants were mostly white British and included more females than males, and it was suggested by the authors that clonal diversity may have been underestimated. Because no day 14 peak-response samples were available, the repertoires could be characterized only after the peak T cell response. In the small 56-69-year group, the increase in depth fell short of significance, most likely because of low power. Conclusions about previously exposed vaccinees were limited because only a handful of AZD1222 recipients were SARS-CoV-2 seropositive at baseline. Reportedly, close to half of the unique spike-specific TCRs recognized epitopes lying outside the regions that are mutated in the B.1.351 and B.1.1.7 variants. The vaccine-associated CD4 TCRs covered the entire spike protein, and the dominant responses fell in regions 160-218 and 743-854.

The CDR3 regions of human TCRbeta chains were analyzed by immunosequencing. The authors' analysis ran thus. TCRs in the repertoires were compared against a reference library of SARS-CoV-2-specific TCRs that had been generated with the MIRA antigen-specificity platform. Breadth meant the fraction of unique TCRs that were SARS-CoV-2-associated, whereas depth meant the fraction of total T cells that were SARS-CoV-2-associated. Using the MIRA data, every spike-specific TCR was mapped to the spike region that the TCR reacted to and assigned to either a CD4 or a CD8 class. Log10-transformed breadth and depth values were compared by one-way ANOVA with Sidak's multiple comparisons tests. The table comes from immuneACCESS by way of TCRdb, which keeps in-frame sequences with V and J called. Part of the clones is missing from these tables; in studies checked, under half for an unresolved V gene and the rest for unknown reasons. D and trimming were read from the DNA, whereas the V and J calls and clone size are those reported in that table. Across this sample there are some 250,000 clones, with approximately 94% seen only once. The ten top clones hold around 0.58% of the sample.

The CDR3 measures 19 amino acids from cysteine to phenylalanine. Only the CDR3 region is kept as DNA, spanning 57 bases read in frame from base 1. Trimming takes 4 bases from V and 0 bases from J, and the germline ends sit 22 bases apart. Taken from the germline V gene (reference sequence), the CDR1 and CDR2 loops are LNHDA and SQIVND. This clonotype was obtained from an adult who received the AZD1222 COVID-19 vaccine. Source: peripheral blood, taken 28 days after the second AZD1222 dose. The sequence links TRBV19 to TRBJ2-4, with the D gene tentatively TRBD1 or TRBD2, based on 5 matching bases in each. The DNA sequence is given as TGTGCCAGTAGTACCTCCCGGACTTACGGGGCTAGAGCCAAAAACATTCAGTACTTC. It codes for CASSTSRTYGARAKNIQYF. Beyond the CDR3, the reference TRBV19 and TRBJ2-4 genes provide the residues; the full variable domain reads: DGGITQSPKYLFRKEGQNVTLSCEQNLNHDAMYWYRQDPGQGLRLIYYSQIVNDFQKGDIAEGYSVSREKKESFPLTVTSAQKNPTAFYLCASSTSRTYGARAKNIQYFGAGTRLSVL.